What follows are 2 T cell receptor beta chains derived from one specimen sequenced in a study of response to subunit inactivated influenza vaccine. TCRdb re-called the RT-PCR reads through MiXCR, storing one row per CDR3 protein. The table shows approximately 520,000 distinct CDR3 sequences, with 25% occurring only once. This material consisted of CD4+ T cells sorted from PBMCs, taken around 5 days after vaccination. These receptors originate from a man aged 50 or older who received an inactivated influenza vaccine.

The CDR3 nucleotides are TGCAGTGCTCGAGGACAGCCCGAGACCCAGTACTTC. This codes for CSARGQPETQYF. The chain carries TRBV20-1 and TRBJ2-5, with a weak D call TRBD1 (6 bases). V was clipped by 5 bases and J by 5 bases, with 12 bases between them. This CDR3 is 12 amino acids long. Germline assignment: CDR1 DFQATT and CDR2 SNEGSKA (reference sequence).

This chain joins TRBV4-1 and TRBJ2-7; tentatively, D is TRBD1 (6 bases). This CDR3 spans 15 amino acids. V dropped 3 bases and J dropped 0 bases, with 12 bases sitting between them. From germline, CDR1 is MGHRA and CDR2 YSYEKL. CDR3 nucleotides: TGCGCCAGCAGCCACCTCGACAGGAGCTCCTACGAGCAGTACTTC. Residues: CASSHLDRSSYEQYF.